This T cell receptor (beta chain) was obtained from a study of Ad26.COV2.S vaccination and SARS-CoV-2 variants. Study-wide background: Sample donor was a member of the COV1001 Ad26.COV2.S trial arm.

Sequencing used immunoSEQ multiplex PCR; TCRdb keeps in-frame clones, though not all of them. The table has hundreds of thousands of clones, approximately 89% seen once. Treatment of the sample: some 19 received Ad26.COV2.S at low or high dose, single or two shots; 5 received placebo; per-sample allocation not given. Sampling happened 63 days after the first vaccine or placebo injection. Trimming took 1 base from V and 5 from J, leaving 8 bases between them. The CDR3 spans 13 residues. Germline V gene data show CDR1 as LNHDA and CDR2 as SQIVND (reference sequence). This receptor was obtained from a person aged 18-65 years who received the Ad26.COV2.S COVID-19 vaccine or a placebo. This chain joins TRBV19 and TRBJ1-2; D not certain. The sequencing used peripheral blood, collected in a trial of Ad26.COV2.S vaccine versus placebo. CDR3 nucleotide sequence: TGTGCCAGTAGTATAGGCAGCGGGTATGGCTACACCTTC. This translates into CASSIGSGYGYTF. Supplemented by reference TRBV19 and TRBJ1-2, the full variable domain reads DGGITQSPKYLFRKEGQNVTLSCEQNLNHDAMYWYRQDPGQGLRLIYYSQIVNDFQKGDIAEGYSVSREKKESFPLTVTSAQKNPTAFYLCASSIGSGYGYTFGSGTRLTVV.